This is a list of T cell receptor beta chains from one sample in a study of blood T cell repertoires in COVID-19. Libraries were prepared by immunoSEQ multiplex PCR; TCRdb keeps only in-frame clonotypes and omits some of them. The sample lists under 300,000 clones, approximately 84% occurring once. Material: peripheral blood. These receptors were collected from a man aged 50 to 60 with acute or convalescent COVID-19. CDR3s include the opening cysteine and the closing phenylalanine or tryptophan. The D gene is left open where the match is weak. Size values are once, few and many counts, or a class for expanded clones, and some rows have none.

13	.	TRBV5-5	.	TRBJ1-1	TGTGCCAGCAGAAAGCAGGGAGGCACTGAAGCTTTCTTT	CASRKQGGTEAFF
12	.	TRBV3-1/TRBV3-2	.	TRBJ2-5	TGTGCCAGCAGCCGACAGCAAGAGACCCAGTACTTC	CASSRQQETQYF
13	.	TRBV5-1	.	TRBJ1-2	TGCGCCAGCAGCTTGGCGTCAGGGAATGGCTACACCTTC	CASSLASGNGYTF
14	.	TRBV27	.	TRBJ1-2	TGTGCCAGCAGTTTCGTCGGCGGGTCATATGGCTACACCTTC	CASSFVGGSYGYTF
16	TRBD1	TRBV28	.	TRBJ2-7	TGTGCCAGCAGTCCCCGCGACAGGGACAAGCCCTACGAGCAGTACTTC	CASSPRDRDKPYEQYF
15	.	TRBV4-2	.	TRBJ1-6	TGTGCCAGCAGCCAAGATCAGGGATTGAATTCACCCCTCCACTTT	CASSQDQGLNSPLHF
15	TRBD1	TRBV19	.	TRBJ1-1	TGTGCCAGTAGTAGGGACAGGGGCATGAACACTGAAGCTTTCTTT	CASSRDRGMNTEAFF
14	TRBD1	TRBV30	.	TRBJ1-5	TGTGCCTGGAGTACAGGGGCCGGTAATCAGCCCCAGCATTTT	CAWSTGAGNQPQHF
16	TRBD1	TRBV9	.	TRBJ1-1	TGTGCCAGCAGCGGCCCGACAGGGCATCCCTCCACTGAAGCTTTCTTT	CASSGPTGHPSTEAFF
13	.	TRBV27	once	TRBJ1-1	TGTGCCAGCAGTTTCTCAGGGGACACTGAAGCTTTCTTT	CASSFSGDTEAFF
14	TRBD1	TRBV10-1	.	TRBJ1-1	TGCGCCAGCAGTGCGGGACAGGGGAACACTGAAGCTTTCTTT	CASSAGQGNTEAFF
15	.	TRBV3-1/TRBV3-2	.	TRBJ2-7	TGTGCCAGCAGCCAAGATCAGTCTCAGGGTGACGAGCAGTACTTC	CASSQDQSQGDEQYF
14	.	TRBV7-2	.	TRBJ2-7	TGTGCCAGCAGCTTACAAGGGAGGCTCGACGAGCAGTACTTC	CASSLQGRLDEQYF
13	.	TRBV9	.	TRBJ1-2	TGTGCCAGCAGCGTAGAACAGTACTATGGCTACACCTTC	CASSVEQYYGYTF
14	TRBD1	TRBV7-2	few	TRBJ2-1	TGTGCCAGCAGCCGGGACAGCCAAACCTATGAGCAGTTCTTC	CASSRDSQTYEQFF
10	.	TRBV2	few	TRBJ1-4	TGTGCCAGCGCAGAAGTAATGGTCTTTTTT	CASAEVMVFF
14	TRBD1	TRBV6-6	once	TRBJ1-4	TGTGCCAGCAGCGCGACAGGGTCTAATGAAAAACTGTTTTTT	CASSATGSNEKLFF
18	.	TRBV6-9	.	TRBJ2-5	TGTGCCAGCAGTTCCCCCATACGAACTCACTTAGTGTGGGAGACCCAGTACTTC	CASSSPIRTHLVWETQYF
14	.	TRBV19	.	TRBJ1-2	TGTGCCAGTAGTATAGTGACAGCTAACTATGGCTACACCTTC	CASSIVTANYGYTF
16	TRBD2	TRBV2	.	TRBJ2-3	TGTGCCAGCAGTACTAGCGGGGGGTCTAGCACAGATACGCAGTATTTT	CASSTSGGSSTDTQYF
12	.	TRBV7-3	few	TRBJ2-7	TGTGCCAGCAGCTCCTTTACCTACGAGCAGTACTTC	CASSSFTYEQYF
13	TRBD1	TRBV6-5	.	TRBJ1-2	TGTGCCAGCACTCGGACAGGGGTAAATGGCTACACCTTC	CASTRTGVNGYTF
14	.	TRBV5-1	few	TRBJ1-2	TGCGCCAGCAGCTGGGGGGACGGGTCCTATGGCTACACCTTC	CASSWGDGSYGYTF
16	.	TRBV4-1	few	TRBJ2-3	TGCGCCAGCAGCCAAGGAACGCGCCCGGTCGGTGATACGCAGTATTTT	CASSQGTRPVGDTQYF
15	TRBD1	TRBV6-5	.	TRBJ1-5	TGTGCCAGCAGTTATTACAGGGGCGCCAATCAGCCCCAGCATTTT	CASSYYRGANQPQHF
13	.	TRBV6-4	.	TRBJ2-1	TGTGCCAGCAGTGCCACAGGGGGGGGTGAGCAGTTCTTC	CASSATGGGEQFF
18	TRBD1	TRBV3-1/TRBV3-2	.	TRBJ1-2	TGTGCCAGCAGCCAAGATTGGCGACAGGGACCAGTGTGGCACGGCTACACCTTC	CASSQDWRQGPVWHGYTF
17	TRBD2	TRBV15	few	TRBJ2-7	TGTGCCACCAGCAGAGGGACTAGCGGGAGTAGGGGCTACGAGCAGTACTTC	CATSRGTSGSRGYEQYF
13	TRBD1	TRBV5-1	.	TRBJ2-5	TGCGCCAGCAGCCCCGGACAGGTAGAGACCCAGTACTTC	CASSPGQVETQYF
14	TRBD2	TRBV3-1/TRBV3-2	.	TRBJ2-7	TGTGCCAGCAGCCAACTAGCGGGAGTCTACGAGCAGTACTTC	CASSQLAGVYEQYF
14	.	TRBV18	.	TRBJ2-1	TGTGCCAGCTCAGAGACCTTGACAGACAATGAGCAGTTCTTC	CASSETLTDNEQFF
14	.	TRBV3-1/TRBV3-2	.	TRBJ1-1	TGTGCCAGCAGCCAAGTTGGAGGGAACACTGAAGCTTTCTTT	CASSQVGGNTEAFF
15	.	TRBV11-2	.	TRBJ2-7	TGTGCCAGCAGCCCCAGTGGCGGGAACTCCTACGAGCAGTACTTC	CASSPSGGNSYEQYF
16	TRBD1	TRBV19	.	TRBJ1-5	TGTGCCAGTAGTCAGTTTAGACAGGGTGGGGATCAGCCCCAGCATTTT	CASSQFRQGGDQPQHF